This T cell receptor (beta chain) originates from a study of cytomegalovirus exposure and HLA in healthy donors. Overall study findings and caveats: Confirmation in vitro established that three CMV-associated chains were specific for CMV antigens. The study designated around 150 TCR beta chains cytomegalovirus-associated. HLA restriction was apparent for most CMV-associated TCR beta chains in a later analysis.

Turning to this clone: Antigen unknown.

This CDR3 is built from 17 residues. Germline V gene lookup returns CDR1 MDHEN and CDR2 SYDVKM. The V gene end was trimmed by 7 bases and the J gene end by 0 bases; junction bases not matched to a gene: 10. The PCR employed 60 Vbeta primers together with 13 Jbeta primers. The protocol was immunoSEQ multiplex PCR, while the TCRdb copy is restricted to in-frame clones and leaves out a portion. The sample gives about 110,000 clones, around 80% of which show up once; about 7.5% is in the top ten. V gene TRBV28 combines with J gene TRBJ2-1; TRBD2 matches at 9 bases. Sequenced material: PBMCs. The TCR was taken from a man in his forties in good health and CMV-seropositive. The CDR3 protein is CASTGSGRSRSYNEQFF. The CDR3 bases are TGTGCCAGCACCGGAAGCGGGAGGTCGCGCTCCTACAATGAGCAGTTCTTC.